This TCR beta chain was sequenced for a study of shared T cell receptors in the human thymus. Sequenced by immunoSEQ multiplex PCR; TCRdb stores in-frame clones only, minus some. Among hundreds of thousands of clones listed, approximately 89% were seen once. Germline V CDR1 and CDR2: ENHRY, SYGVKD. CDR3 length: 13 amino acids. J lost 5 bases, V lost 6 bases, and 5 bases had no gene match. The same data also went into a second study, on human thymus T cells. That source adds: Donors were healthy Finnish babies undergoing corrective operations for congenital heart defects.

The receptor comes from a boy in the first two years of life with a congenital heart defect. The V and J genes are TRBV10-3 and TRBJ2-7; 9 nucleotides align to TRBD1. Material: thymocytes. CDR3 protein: CAISRQGVDEQYF. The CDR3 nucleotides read TGTGCCATCAGCCGACAGGGGGTGGACGAGCAGTACTTC.